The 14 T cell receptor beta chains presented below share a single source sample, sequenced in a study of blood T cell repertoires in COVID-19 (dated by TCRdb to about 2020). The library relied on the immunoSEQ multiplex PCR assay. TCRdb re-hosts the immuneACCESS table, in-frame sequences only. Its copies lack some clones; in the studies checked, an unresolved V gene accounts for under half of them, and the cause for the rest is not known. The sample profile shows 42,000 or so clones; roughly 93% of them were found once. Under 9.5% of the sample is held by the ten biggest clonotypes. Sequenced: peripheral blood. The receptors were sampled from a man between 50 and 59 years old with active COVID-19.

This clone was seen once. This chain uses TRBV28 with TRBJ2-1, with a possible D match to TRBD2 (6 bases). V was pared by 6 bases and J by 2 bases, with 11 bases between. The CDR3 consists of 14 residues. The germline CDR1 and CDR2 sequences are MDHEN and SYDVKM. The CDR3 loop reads CASRWGEAYNEQFF. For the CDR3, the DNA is TGTGCCAGCAGATGGGGGGAGGCCTACAATGAGCAGTTCTTC.

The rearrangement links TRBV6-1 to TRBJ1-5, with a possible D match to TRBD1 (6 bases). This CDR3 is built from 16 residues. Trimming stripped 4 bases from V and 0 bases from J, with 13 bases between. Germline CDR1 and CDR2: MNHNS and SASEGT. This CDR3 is CASSGGSGVSNQPQHF. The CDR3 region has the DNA TGTGCCAGCAGTGGAGGCTCAGGGGTTAGCAATCAGCCCCAGCATTTT.

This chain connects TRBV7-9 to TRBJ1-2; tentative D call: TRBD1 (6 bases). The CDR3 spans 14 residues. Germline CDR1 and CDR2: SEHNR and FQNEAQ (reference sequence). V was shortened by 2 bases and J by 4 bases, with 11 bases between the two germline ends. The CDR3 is CASSLQSGVYGYTF. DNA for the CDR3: TGTGCCAGCAGCTTACAGTCAGGGGTCTATGGCTACACCTTC.

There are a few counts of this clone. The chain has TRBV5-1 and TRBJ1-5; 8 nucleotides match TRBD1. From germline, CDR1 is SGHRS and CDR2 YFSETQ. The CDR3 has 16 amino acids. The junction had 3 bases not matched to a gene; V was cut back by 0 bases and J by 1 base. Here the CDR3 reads CASSLGDRGSNQPQHF. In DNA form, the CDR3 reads TGCGCCAGCAGCTTGGGAGACAGGGGAAGCAATCAGCCCCAGCATTTT.

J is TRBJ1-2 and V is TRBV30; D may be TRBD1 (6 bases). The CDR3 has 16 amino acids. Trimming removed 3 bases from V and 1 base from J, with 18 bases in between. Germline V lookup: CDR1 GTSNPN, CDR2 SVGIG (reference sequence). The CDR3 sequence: CAWRETGRSDNYGYTF. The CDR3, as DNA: TGTGCCTGGAGGGAGACAGGACGATCGGATAACTATGGCTACACCTTC.

CDR3 in amino acids: CASSRESNQPQHF. In nucleotides, the CDR3 is TGTGCCAGCAGTCGCGAGAGCAATCAGCCCCAGCATTTT. This rearrangement joins TRBV11-2 to TRBJ1-5, with D hard to call. The ends were cut back, 6 bases at V and 1 base at J, with 7 bases in the middle. CDR1 SGHAT and CDR2 FQNNGV come from the germline V gene. This CDR3 has 13 amino acids.

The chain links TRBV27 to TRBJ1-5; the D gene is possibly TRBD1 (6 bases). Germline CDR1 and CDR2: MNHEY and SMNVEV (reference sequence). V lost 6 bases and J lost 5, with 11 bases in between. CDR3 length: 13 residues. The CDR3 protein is CASRQGMHQPQHF. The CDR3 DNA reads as TGTGCCAGCAGACAGGGAATGCATCAGCCCCAGCATTTT.

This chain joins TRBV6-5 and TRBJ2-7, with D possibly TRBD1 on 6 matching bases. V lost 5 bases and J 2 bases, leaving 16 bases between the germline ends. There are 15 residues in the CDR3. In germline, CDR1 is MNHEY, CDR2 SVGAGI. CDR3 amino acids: CASSKSRDKTYEQYF. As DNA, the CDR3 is TGTGCCAGCAGTAAAAGCCGGGACAAAACCTACGAGCAGTACTTC.

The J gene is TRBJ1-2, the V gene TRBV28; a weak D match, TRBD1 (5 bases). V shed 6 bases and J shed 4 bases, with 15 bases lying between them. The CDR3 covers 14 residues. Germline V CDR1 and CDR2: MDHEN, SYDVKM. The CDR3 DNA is TGTGCCAGCAGCCCGGGGGGGGGACCCTATGGCTACACCTTC. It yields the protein CASSPGGGPYGYTF.

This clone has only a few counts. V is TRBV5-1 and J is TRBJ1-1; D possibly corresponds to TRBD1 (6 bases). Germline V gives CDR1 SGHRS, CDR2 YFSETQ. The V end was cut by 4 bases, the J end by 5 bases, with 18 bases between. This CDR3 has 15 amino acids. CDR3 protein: CASSKQGRDRTEAFF. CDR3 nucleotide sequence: TGCGCCAGCAGCAAACAGGGAAGGGATAGAACTGAAGCTTTCTTT. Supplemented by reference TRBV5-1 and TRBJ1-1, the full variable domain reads KAGVTQTPRYLIKTRGQQVTLSCSPISGHRSVSWYQQTPGQGLQFLFEYFSETQRNKGNFPGRFSGRQFSNSRSEMNVSTLELGDSALYLCASSKQGRDRTEAFFGQGTRLTVV.

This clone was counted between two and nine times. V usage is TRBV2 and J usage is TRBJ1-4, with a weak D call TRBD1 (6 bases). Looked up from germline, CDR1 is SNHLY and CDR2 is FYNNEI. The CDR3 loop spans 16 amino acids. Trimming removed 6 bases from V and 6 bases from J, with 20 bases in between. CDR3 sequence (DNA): TGTGCCAGCAGCACCATGGTGGGGGCCGGGGATGAAAAACTGTTTTTT. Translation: CASSTMVGAGDEKLFF.

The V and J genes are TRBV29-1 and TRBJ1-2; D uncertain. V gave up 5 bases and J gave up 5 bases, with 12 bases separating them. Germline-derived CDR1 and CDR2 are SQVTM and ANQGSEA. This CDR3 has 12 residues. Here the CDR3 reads CSVLTGTYGYTF. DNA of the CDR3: TGCAGCGTTTTGACTGGAACTTATGGCTACACCTTC.

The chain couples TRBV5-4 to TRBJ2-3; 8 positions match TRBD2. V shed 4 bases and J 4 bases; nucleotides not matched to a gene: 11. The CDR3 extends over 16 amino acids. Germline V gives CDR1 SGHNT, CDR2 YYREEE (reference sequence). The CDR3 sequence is CASSRKSGSGSDTQYF. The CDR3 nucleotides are TGTGCCAGCAGCCGGAAGAGCGGGAGTGGCTCAGATACGCAGTATTTT.

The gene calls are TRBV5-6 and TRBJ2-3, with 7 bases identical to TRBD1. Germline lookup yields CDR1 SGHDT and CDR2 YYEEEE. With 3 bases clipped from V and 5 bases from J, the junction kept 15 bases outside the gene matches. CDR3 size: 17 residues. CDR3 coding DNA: TGTGCCAGCAGCTCCGGACAGGAGTCCCCACGAAGAGATACGCAGTATTTT. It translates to CASSSGQESPRRDTQYF. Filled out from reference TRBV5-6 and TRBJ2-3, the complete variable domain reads DAGVTQSPTHLIKTRGQQVTLRCSPKSGHDTVSWYQQALGQGPQFIFQYYEEEERQRGNFPDRFSGHQFPNYSSELNVNALLLGDSALYLCASSSGQESPRRDTQYFGPGTRLTVL.